This T cell receptor (beta chain) came from a study of cytomegalovirus exposure and HLA in healthy donors. The PCR made use of 60 Vbeta and 13 Jbeta primers. The assay was immunoSEQ multiplex PCR, and TCRdb's table has in-frame clones only and misses some. Counted here are about 150,000 clones, 65% to 85% occurring once; the ten biggest clones make up roughly 4%. This sequence originates from a middle-aged woman in good health and CMV-seropositive. Source material: PBMCs.

CDR3 sequence: CASSHRDRGQANEKLFF. The CDR3 nucleotides read TGTGCCAGCAGCCACCGGGACAGGGGGCAGGCTAATGAAAAACTGTTTTTT. V gene TRBV4-2 combines with J gene TRBJ1-4; TRBD1 agrees at 12 bases. The germline V gene has CDR1 LGHNA and CDR2 YNFKEQ. CDR3 length equals 17 residues. The J segment lost 3 bases and the V segment lost 3 bases, leaving 5 bases of the junction unmatched.